The entry that follows covers one T cell receptor (beta chain) sequence. The target antigen is unknown. The same CDR3 arises from other DNA sequences in this sample as well. The data are from a study of T cell responses to AZD1222 COVID-19 vaccine. Sequencing used immunoSEQ multiplex PCR; TCRdb keeps in-frame clones, though not all of them. This sample carries fewer than 75,000 clones, under 95% of them seen once, and the ten largest clones take 6.3%. Findings and limits, study-wide: Spike-specific TCR breadth and depth rose after two AZD1222 doses.

Trimming stripped 2 bases from V and 7 bases from J, with 8 bases between. CDR3 length: 12 residues. The material was peripheral blood, obtained 28 days after the second dose of the MenACWY control vaccine. The chain recombines TRBV12-3 or TRBV12-4 with TRBJ1-2, with D unresolved. The TCR was taken from an adult who received the MenACWY meningococcal vaccine as a control. The CDR3 DNA sequence: TGTGCCAGCAGTTTATCTCGGGGTGGCTACACCTTC. Amino acids: CASSLSRGGYTF.